The rows below give T cell receptor beta chains drawn from one sample of a study of T cell clonotyping in hematopoietic cell transplantation. TCRdb keeps only in-frame clones here, not all; method: immunoSEQ multiplex PCR. This sample has around 11,000 clones, with about 92% found just once. Sequenced material: peripheral blood mononuclear cells, taken before stem cell transplant. Receptor source: a woman aged 40 to 49 with acute myeloid leukemia. Some clones in this sample may be carry-over from other donors' samples. Each CDR3 is given without its conserved first and last residue.

V | CDR3
TRBV14 | ASTNRQGIDYGYT
TRBV14 | ASSQIVRSGELF
TRBV27 | ASSLSTGAFGYT
TRBV27 | ASKRGLGVKEKLF
TRBV15 | ATSSALLWGGEQY
TRBV30 | AWILGGPSTDTQY
TRBV10-3 | AISKEREERDTQY
TRBV5-5 | ASSPGPIQETQY
TRBV5-1 | ASRSPSGAYEQY
TRBV10-3 | AISVGPTNEKLF
TRBV5-1 | ASQGLALGSYNEQF
TRBV29-1 | SVVATGVYEQY
TRBV27 | ASSLRGSTYEQY
TRBV5-4 | APGLANTGELF
TRBV5-8 | ASSLVENGYT
TRBV5-1 | ASSLTGAVDTQY
TRBV5-6 | ASSLIQLGNYGYT
TRBV30 | AWSPLGSGEAF
TRBV19 | ASSMIGGSNQPQH
TRBV20-1 | SAEAETQY
TRBV19 | ASTQTGPEAF
TRBV10-3 | AIRMGAGVDEAF
TRBV5-1 | ASSLGTSGRINEQF
TRBV27 | ASSLSGTGSGELF
TRBV4-3 | ASSQDWSTGELF
TRBV18 | ASSLDRVRQPQH
TRBV30 | ACRLAGDKNIQY
TRBV5-4 | ASSLVPPDTQY
TRBV4-3 | ASSQADSNEKLF
TRBV19 | ASSFNLRGRRVSYGYT
TRBV2 | ASRRLAGFQADTQY
TRBV30 | AWSPDDPSYEQY
TRBV15 | ATSRARTGLTEAF
TRBV7-8 | ASSLASGSSNEQF
TRBV7-3 | ASSLRGYGETQY
TRBV21-1 | ASSKGRTNDRMNTEAF
TRBV6-5 | ASSQRGARDTQY
TRBV2 | ANRDSQYYGYT
TRBV5-1 | ASSLTGASTEAF
TRBV7-6 | ASSLDRDTEAF
TRBV15 | ATSRDPQDTQY
TRBV19 | ASNDRGVGTEAF
TRBV29-1 | SVSLAGGAHNEQF
TRBV25-1 | ASSIIGDIQY
TRBV5-4 | ASTPGQDSYEQY
TRBV7-2 | ASSLWTIPPSEQY
TRBV11-3 | ASSLVGQANTEAF
TRBV2 | ASSSGTYGGYT
TRBV7-9 | ASSPYRDSKTGELF
TRBV5-8 | ASIRRASSYEQY
TRBV5-8 | ASSLGQRTGELF
TRBV5-1 | ASSLVGGMASYEQY
TRBV13 | ASSFTRTNSDYEQY
TRBV9 | ASSVDGGGYNSPLH